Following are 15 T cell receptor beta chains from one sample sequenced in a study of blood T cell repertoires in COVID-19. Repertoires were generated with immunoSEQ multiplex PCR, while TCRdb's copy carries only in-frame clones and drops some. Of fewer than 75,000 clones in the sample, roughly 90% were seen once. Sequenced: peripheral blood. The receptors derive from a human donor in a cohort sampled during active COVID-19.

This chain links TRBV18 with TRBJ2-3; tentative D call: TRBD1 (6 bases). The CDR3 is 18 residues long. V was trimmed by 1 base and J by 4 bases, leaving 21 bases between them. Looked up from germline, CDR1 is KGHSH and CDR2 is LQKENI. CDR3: CASSPQIRQANQPDTQYF. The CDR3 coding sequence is TGTGCCAGCTCACCACAGATTAGACAGGCGAATCAGCCAGATACGCAGTATTTT.

The CDR3 region has the DNA TGTGCCAGCAGGCCCATGACAGGGGGTGGAAACACCATATATTTT. It encodes CASRPMTGGGNTIYF. The chain couples TRBV28 to TRBJ1-3; 9 positions match TRBD1. The CDR3 length is 15 residues. Losses at the gene ends were 6 bases for V and 3 bases for J; bases not matched to a gene: 6. The germline V gene has CDR1 MDHEN and CDR2 SYDVKM.

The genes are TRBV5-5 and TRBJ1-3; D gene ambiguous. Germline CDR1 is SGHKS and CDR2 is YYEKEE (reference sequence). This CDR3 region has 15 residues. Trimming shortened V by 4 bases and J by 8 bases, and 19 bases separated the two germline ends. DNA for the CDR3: TGTGCCAGCAGCACGGGGTACGGACTTGAAGACACCATATATTTT. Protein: CASSTGYGLEDTIYF. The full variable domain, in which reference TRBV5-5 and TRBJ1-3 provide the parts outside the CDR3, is DAGVTQSPTHLIKTRGQQVTLRCSPISGHKSVSWYQQVLGQGPQFIFQYYEKEERGRGNFPDRFSARQFPNYSSELNVNALLLGDSALYLCASSTGYGLEDTIYFGEGSWLTVV.

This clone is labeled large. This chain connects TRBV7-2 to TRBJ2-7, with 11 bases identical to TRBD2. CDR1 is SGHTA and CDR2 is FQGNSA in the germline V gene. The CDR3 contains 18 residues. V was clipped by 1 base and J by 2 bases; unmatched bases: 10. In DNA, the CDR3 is TGTGCCAGCAGCTTAGAACCTCTCACTAGCGGGAGTGCCTACGAGCAGTACTTC. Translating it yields CASSLEPLTSGSAYEQYF.

The CDR3 bases are TGCGCCAGCAGCTCGACCGGAGGGACTGAAGCTTTCTTT. This gives the protein CASSSTGGTEAFF. The chain couples TRBV5-1 to TRBJ1-1; D is unresolved. The CDR3 has 13 amino acids. Germline assignment: CDR1 SGHRS and CDR2 YFSETQ. The V and J ends lost 3 bases and 5 bases respectively, with 11 bases between them.

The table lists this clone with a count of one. The CDR3, as DNA: TGTGCCAGCAGCAAAGCCCTAGGACTAGCGGGGGACGACTGGTTAAGCTCCTACAATGAGCAGTTCTTC. Translating gives CASSKALGLAGDDWLSSYNEQFF. V and J are TRBV21-1 and TRBJ2-1; the table gives TRBD2 as D, unverified against the DNA. TRBV21-1 is noted as a pseudogene. The CDR3 consists of 23 residues.

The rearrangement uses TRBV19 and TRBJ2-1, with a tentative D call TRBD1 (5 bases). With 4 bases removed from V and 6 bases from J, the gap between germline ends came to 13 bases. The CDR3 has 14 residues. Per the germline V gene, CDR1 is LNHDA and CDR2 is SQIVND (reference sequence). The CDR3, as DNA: TGTGCCAGTAGTAATTCGCAGGGCCGCAATGAGCAGTTCTTC. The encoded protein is CASSNSQGRNEQFF.

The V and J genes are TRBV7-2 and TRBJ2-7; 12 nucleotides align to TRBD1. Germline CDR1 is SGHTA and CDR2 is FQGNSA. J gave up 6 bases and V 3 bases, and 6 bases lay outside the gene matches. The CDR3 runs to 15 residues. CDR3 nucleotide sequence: TGTGCCAGCAGCTTCTTAGGGACAGGGGGCCGCGAGCAGTACTTC. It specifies CASSFLGTGGREQYF.

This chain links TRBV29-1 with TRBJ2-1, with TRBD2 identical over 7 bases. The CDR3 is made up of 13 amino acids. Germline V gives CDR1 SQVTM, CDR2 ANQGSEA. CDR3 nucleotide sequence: TGCAGGGGGAGCGGGACGGCGTACAATGAGCAGTTCTTC. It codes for CRGSGTAYNEQFF.

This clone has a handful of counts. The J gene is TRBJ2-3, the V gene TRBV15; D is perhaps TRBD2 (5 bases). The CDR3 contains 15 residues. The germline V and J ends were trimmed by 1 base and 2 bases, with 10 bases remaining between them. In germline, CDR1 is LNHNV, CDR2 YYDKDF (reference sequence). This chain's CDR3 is CATSRGTTTTDTQYF. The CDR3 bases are TGTGCCACCAGCAGAGGAACGACTACCACAGATACGCAGTATTTT.

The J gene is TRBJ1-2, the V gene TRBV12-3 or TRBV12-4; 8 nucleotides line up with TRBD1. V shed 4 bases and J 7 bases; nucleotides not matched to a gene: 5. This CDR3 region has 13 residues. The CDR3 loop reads CASSSRQGRGYTF. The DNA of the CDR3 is TGTGCCAGCAGTTCCCGACAGGGGCGTGGCTACACCTTC.

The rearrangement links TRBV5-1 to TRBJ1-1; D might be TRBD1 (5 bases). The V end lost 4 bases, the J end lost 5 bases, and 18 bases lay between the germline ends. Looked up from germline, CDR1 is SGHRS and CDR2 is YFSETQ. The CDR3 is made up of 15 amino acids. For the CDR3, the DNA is TGCGCCAGCAGCCCGGATGGGGCGCGGGGGACTGAAGCTTTCTTT. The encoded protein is CASSPDGARGTEAFF.

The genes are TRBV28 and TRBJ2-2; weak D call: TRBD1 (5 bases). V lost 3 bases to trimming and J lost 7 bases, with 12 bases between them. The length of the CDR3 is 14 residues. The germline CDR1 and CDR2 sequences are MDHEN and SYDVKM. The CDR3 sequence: CASSLQGFDGELFF. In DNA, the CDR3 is TGTGCCAGCAGTTTGCAGGGTTTTGACGGGGAGCTGTTTTTT.

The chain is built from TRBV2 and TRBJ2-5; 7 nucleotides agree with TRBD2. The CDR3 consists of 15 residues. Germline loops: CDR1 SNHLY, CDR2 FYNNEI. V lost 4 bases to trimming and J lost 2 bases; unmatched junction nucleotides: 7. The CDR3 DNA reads TGTGCCAGCAGTGGTTGGGGGGGGAGGCAAGAGACCCAGTACTTC. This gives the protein CASSGWGGRQETQYF.

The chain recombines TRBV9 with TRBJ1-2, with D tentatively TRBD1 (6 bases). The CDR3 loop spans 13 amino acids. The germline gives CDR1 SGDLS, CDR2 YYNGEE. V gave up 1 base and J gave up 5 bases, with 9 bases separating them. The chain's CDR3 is CASSVLQGYGYTF. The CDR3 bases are TGTGCCAGCAGCGTACTACAGGGTTATGGCTACACCTTC. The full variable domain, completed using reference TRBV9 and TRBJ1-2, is DSGVTQTPKHLITATGQRVTLRCSPRSGDLSVYWYQQSLDQGLQFLIQYYNGEERAKGNILERFSAQQFPDLHSELNLSSLELGDSALYFCASSVLQGYGYTFGSGTRLTVV.